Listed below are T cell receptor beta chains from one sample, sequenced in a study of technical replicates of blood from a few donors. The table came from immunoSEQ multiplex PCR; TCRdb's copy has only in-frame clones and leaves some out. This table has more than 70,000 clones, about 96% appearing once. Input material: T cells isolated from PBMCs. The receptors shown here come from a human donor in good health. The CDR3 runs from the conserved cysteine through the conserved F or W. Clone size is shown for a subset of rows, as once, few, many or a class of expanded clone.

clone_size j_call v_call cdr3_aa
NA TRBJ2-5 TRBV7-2 CASSQDREETQYF
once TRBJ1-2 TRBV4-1 CASSLFDRGAGYTF
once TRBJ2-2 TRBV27 CASTLWGTGGTGELFF
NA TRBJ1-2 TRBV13 CASSLGDRGDYGYTF
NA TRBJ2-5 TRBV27 CASTSTGTGETQYF
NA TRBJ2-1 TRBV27 CASSPRGTIYNEQFF
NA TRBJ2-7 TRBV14 CASSLIPGSYEQYF
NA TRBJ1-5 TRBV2 CASSGAEDRKNQPQHF
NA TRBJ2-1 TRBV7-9 CASSQIRVGGYNEQFF
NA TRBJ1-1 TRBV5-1 CASSFGNTEAFF
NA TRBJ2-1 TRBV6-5 CASSFTSGGYNEQFF
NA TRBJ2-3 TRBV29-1 CSSAGTSKDTDTQYF
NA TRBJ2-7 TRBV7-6 CASSLSPDNSYEQYF
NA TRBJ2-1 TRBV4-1 CASSHIGRSNEQFF